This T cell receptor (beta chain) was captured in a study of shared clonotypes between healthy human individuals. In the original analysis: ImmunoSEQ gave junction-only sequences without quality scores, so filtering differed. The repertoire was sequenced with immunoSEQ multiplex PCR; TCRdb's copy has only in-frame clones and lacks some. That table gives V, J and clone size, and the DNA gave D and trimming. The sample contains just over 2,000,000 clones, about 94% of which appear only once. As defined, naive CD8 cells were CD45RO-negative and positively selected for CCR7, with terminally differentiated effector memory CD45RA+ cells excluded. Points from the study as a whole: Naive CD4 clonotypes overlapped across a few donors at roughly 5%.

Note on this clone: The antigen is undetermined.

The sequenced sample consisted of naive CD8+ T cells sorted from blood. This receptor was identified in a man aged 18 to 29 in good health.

CDR3 bases: TGTGCCAGCTCACCTCCGGGGCCAGATACGCAGTATTTT. Translated: CASSPPGPDTQYF. The chain recombines TRBV18 with TRBJ2-3; the D gene could be TRBD1 or TRBD2 (5 bases each). The CDR3 covers 13 residues. Germline-derived CDR1 and CDR2 are KGHSH and LQKENI. Trimming removed 3 bases at V and 4 bases at J, with 8 bases between.